The source of this T cell receptor beta chain is a study of T cell responses to AZD1222 COVID-19 vaccine. Some clones are missing from TCRdb's copy, which holds only in-frame ones; the method was immunoSEQ multiplex PCR. The sample consists of 190,000 or so clones, roughly 92% of them appearing once. Broader study findings: At 160-218 and 743-854, vaccine-associated CD4 TCRs were dominant, and they spanned spike. Donor demographics were predominantly white British with a female majority; clonal diversity may be underestimated.

Remarks on this clone: The antigen is not known.

This clonotype originated in an adult who received the AZD1222 COVID-19 vaccine. This specimen was peripheral blood, taken 28 days after the second AZD1222 dose.

The CDR3 DNA is TGCGCCAGCAGCTTGGACAGTGAAGCTTTCTTT. Translating it yields CASSLDSEAFF. This chain joins TRBV5-1 and TRBJ1-1; no clear D gene. V shed 0 bases and J shed 7 bases, with 4 bases lying between them. Germline V lookup: CDR1 SGHRS, CDR2 YFSETQ. The length of the CDR3 is 11 residues.